In this sample, the clone carrying this T cell receptor (beta chain) turned up a few times. Assay used: immunoSEQ multiplex PCR; TCRdb lists only in-frame clones, some missing. Of tens of thousands of clones listed, roughly 92% are singletons. This record belongs to a study of graft-versus-host responses after intestinal transplantation. The CDR3 spans 15 residues. CDR1 and CDR2 from the germline V gene are ENHRY and SYGVKD. The V gene lost 4 bases and the J gene lost 5 bases, with 17 bases spanning the gap. The receptor's source is a human patient who received an intestinal transplant, so some T cells may come from the graft donor. The rearrangement joins TRBV10-3 to TRBJ2-5; D remains ambiguous. This material consisted of bone marrow, taken approximately 740 days after intestinal transplantation. CDR3 in DNA: TGTGCCATCAGTGCGCCCGGTTCGAGTGTCGAGACCCAGTACTTC. Encoded protein: CAISAPGSSVETQYF.